This entry lists 6 T cell receptor beta chains sequenced from one sample in a study of T cells in Graves' hyperthyroidism and ophthalmopathy. Amplified regions were TCR beta CDR3 sequences from RNA transcripts. Researchers ran a first-round RT-PCR on the TCR CDR3 using the HTBI primer set. TCRdb passed the multiplex PCR reads through MiXCR, listing each CDR3 protein once. The sample gives under 350,000 distinct CDR3 sequences, around 15% of which show up once; 6.5% to 10% is in the top ten. What was sequenced was blood. The receptors come from a woman aged 40-49 years with Graves' hyperthyroidism.

This clonotype was picked up many times. V is TRBV20-1 and J is TRBJ2-7; no definite D call. Germline-derived CDR1 and CDR2 are DFQATT and SNEGSKA (reference sequence). The CDR3 is made up of 15 amino acids. Trimming left V 2 bases short and J 2 bases short, with 16 bases between. CDR3 bases: TGCAGTGCTAGACAGGACGGAACAGCCACCTACGAGCAGTACTTC. Translation gives CSARQDGTATYEQYF.

This clonotype was seen only a few times. V usage is TRBV7-6 and J usage is TRBJ2-1, with 9 bases matching TRBD2. The junction had 3 bases not matched to a gene; V was cut back by 1 base and J by 2 bases. Germline V gives CDR1 SGHVS, CDR2 FNYEAQ. This CDR3 region has 16 residues. For the CDR3, the DNA is TGTGCCAGCAGCTTAGAGGGCGGGAGGGCCTACAATGAGCAGTTCTTC. This codes for CASSLEGGRAYNEQFF.

This clonotype was observed at least ten times. The J gene is TRBJ2-7, the V gene TRBV20-1; 8 bases map to TRBD1. J lost 1 base, V lost 3 bases, and 11 bases had no gene match. The CDR3 is 16 amino acids. Germline CDR1 is DFQATT and CDR2 is SNEGSKA (reference sequence). The CDR3, as DNA: TGCAGTGCTAGTTGGGCAGGGGGCGCCGGGTCCTACGAGCAGTACTTC. This codes for CSASWAGGAGSYEQYF.

This clonotype was picked up a small number of times. The chain links TRBV6-1 to TRBJ2-3; D may be TRBD1 (5 bases). The CDR3 has 15 residues. V was clipped by 10 bases and J by 0 bases, with 17 bases between them. Looked up from germline, CDR1 is MNHNS and CDR2 is SASEGT. The chain's CDR3 is CATRLTEISTDTQYF. CDR3 bases: TGTGCCACCCGCCTGACAGAGATTAGCACAGATACGCAGTATTTT.

This clonotype was detected once. The chain uses TRBV4-1 and TRBJ2-5; D is tentatively TRBD1 or TRBD2 (5 bases each). The CDR3 length is 15 residues. Trimming removed 1 base from V and 5 bases from J, with 14 bases in between. CDR1 and CDR2 from the germline V gene are MGHRA and YSYEKL. The CDR3 DNA reads as TGCGCCAGCAGCCAAGCTACCGGGACGTGGGAGACCCAGTACTTC. Protein: CASSQATGTWETQYF.

This chain uses TRBV9 with TRBJ2-1; 7 nucleotides align to TRBD1. This CDR3 contains 14 residues. The germline V gene has CDR1 SGDLS and CDR2 YYNGEE. V was pared by 2 bases and J by 7 bases, with 6 bases of the junction left unmatched. CDR3 DNA: TGTGCCAGCAGCGTCGACAGGGACCAGAATGAGCAGTTCTTC. It translates to CASSVDRDQNEQFF.